This record looks at one T cell receptor (beta chain) sequence and its context. Its specificity is not known. Germline loops: CDR1 SGDLS, CDR2 YYNGEE. Trimming took 2 bases from V and 1 from J; bases not matched to a gene: 4. There are 16 residues in the CDR3. The PCR used 60 Vbeta and 13 Jbeta primers. Libraries were prepared by immunoSEQ multiplex PCR; TCRdb keeps only in-frame clonotypes and omits some of them. This sample has 80,000 to 95,000 clones, with roughly 86% found just once. This entry is derived from a study of cytomegalovirus exposure and HLA in healthy donors. General study findings and limits: In a later analysis, TCR beta V- and J-gene trimming showed a link to a missense DCLRE1C variant. The majority of CMV-associated TCR beta chains were reported as apparently HLA-restricted in a later analysis.

Sequenced input: PBMCs. The chain uses TRBV9 and TRBJ2-1; 9 bases agree with TRBD1. The receptor's source is a young man in good health and CMV-seropositive. The CDR3: CASSVTGGPSYNEQFF. In nucleotides, the CDR3 is TGTGCCAGCAGCGTGACAGGGGGACCATCCTACAATGAGCAGTTCTTC.